The clone carrying this T cell receptor beta chain was found a few times. Its antigen remains unidentified. Sequence at one end of the junction differs from germline and may be a read error. The data stem from a study of cytotoxic CD8 clonotypes in ibrutinib-treated CLL. In the study overall: Researchers reported 11 relapsed/refractory and roughly 14 treatment-naive patients, some 18 of them IGHV unmutated. Findings and limits, study-wide: Public clonotypes were seen rarely and were contracted or stable on treatment.

The table came from immunoSEQ multiplex PCR; TCRdb's copy has only in-frame clones and leaves some out. The data show about 60,000 clones, around 60% seen once. Frozen PBMC stocks contributed around 2 micrograms of genomic DNA to the TCR beta libraries. Source: PBMCs, taken after 24 months of ibrutinib treatment. This receptor was taken from a human donor with chronic lymphocytic leukemia.

DNA for the CDR3: TGCGCCAGCAGTCAAGAGCTGGTCCGGGCTGAAAAACTGTTTTTT. Residues: CASSQELVRAEKLFF. The V gene is TRBV4-1, the J gene TRBJ1-4; no clear D gene. This CDR3 contains 15 residues. Germline lookup yields CDR1 MGHRA and CDR2 YSYEKL.